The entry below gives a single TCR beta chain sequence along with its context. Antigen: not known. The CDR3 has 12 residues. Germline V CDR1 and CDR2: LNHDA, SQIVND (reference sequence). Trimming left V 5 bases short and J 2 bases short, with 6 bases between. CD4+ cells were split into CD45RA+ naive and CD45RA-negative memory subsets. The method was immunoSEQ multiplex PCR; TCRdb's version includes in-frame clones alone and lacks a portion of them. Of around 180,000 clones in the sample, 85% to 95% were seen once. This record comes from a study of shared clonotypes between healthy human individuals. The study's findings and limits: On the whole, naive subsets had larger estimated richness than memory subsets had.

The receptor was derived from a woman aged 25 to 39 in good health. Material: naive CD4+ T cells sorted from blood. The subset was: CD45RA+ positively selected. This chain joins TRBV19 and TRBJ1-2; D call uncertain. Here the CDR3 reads CASSGTNYGYTF. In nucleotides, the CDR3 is TGTGCCAGTAGTGGAACGAACTATGGCTACACCTTC.